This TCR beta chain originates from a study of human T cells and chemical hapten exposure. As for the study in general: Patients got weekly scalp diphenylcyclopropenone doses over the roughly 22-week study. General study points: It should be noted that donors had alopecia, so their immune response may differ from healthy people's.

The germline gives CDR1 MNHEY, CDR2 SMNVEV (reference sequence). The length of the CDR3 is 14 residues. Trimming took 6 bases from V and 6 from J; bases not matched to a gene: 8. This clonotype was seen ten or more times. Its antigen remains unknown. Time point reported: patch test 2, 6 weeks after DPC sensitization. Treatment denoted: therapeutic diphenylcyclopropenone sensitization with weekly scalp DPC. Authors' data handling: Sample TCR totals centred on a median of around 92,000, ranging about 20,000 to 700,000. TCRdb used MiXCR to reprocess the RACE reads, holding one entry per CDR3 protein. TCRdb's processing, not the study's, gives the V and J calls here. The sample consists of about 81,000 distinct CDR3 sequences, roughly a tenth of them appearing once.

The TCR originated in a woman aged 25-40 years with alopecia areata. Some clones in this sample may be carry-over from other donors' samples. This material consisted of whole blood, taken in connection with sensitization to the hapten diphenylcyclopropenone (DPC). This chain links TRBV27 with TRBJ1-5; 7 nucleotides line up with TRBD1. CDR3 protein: CASSGQAAGQPQHF. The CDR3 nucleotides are TGTGCCAGCAGCGGACAGGCGGCAGGTCAGCCCCAGCATTTT.